This TCR beta chain is from a study of neurological immune-mediated disorders. Study conclusions and caveats: The study found the most TCR clonal expansion in HTLV-1-associated myelopathy and the least in multiple sclerosis, below healthy controls.

PBMCs stored at -80 C, 2 million in total, were the source of the unsorted libraries. This clonotype appeared many times. Its matching antigen is unknown. The cDNA came from 5'RACE with 10-nucleotide random UMIs. Via MiXCR, TCRdb re-called the 5' RACE reads, giving one row per CDR3 protein. The data contain 70,000 to 90,000 distinct CDR3 sequences, 4% to 6% of them seen just once; the ten biggest clones take up 2% to 2.5%. Trimming cost V 5 bases and J 0 bases; bases outside gene matches: 12. Germline lookup yields CDR1 SGHTA and CDR2 FQGNSA. The CDR3 is 18 amino acids. The J gene is TRBJ1-5, the V gene TRBV7-2, with TRBD1 matching over 8 bases. Sequenced sample: PBMCs. The clonotype was recovered from a woman aged 25 to 39 with multiple sclerosis. DNA for the CDR3: TGTGCCAGCAGCAATCAAGTTGGGACAGGTGATAGCAATCAGCCCCAGCATTTT. It yields the protein CASSNQVGTGDSNQPQHF.